This is a list of T cell receptor beta chains from one sample in a study of blood T cell repertoires in COVID-19. Method: immunoSEQ multiplex PCR; TCRdb's copy keeps in-frame clones and lacks some. The data contain a few hundred thousand clones, 90% of them singletons. Material: PBMCs or T cells enriched from blood (not recorded which). The receptors stem from a woman aged 18-35 years with acute COVID-19. Each CDR3 is given with its conserved first and last residue. The order of the fields is D gene, V gene, J gene, clone size, CDR3 DNA, CDR3 protein. A D gene is named only where the DNA matches it firmly. Clone size, where shown, is once, few, many, or a class for clones that have expanded.

>-|TRBV20-1|TRBJ1-1|-
TGCAGTGCTCAGGGTTACACTGAAGCTTTCTTT
CSAQGYTEAFF
>-|TRBV19|TRBJ1-5|-
TGTGCCAGTAGGGAGAGATATAGCAATCAGCCCCAGCATTTT
CASRERYSNQPQHF
>-|TRBV11-2|TRBJ2-2|-
TGTGCCAGCAGCTTAGCGGGAGTTTGGACCGGGGAGCTGTTTTTT
CASSLAGVWTGELFF
>-|TRBV30|TRBJ1-5|-
TGTGCCTGGAGCGTCTCACTAGTCTCCGGGACACACGGCAATCAGCCCCAGCATTTT
CAWSVSLVSGTHGNQPQHF
>-|TRBV14|TRBJ1-6|-
TGTGCCAGCAGCCAGTACAGGGTTTCACCCCTCCACTTT
CASSQYRVSPLHF
>-|TRBV4-2|TRBJ2-5|-
TGTGCCAGCAGCCGAGACGCCTTGGTGGGAGGAGGGGAGACCCAGTACTTC
CASSRDALVGGGETQYF
>-|TRBV28|TRBJ1-5|-
TGTGCCAGCATGCAGGGTACACTGCCCCAGCATTTT
CASMQGTLPQHF
>-|TRBV25-1|TRBJ1-3|-
TGTGCCAGCATCCCCCCGGGAGGGAGCGGCACCATATATTTT
CASIPPGGSGTIYF
>-|TRBV19|TRBJ2-1|-
TGTGCCAGTAGTATAGTGTGGGGGGACAATGAGCAGTTCTTC
CASSIVWGDNEQFF
>-|TRBV7-2|TRBJ2-7|-
TGTGCCAGCAGCTTAGGCCCACACCGCTACGAGCAGTACTTC
CASSLGPHRYEQYF
>TRBD2|TRBV7-9|TRBJ2-1|-
TGTGCCAGCAGCTTTGACGGGAGGGCCGACCGCCAAGAGCAGTTCTTC
CASSFDGRADRQEQFF
>-|TRBV27|TRBJ2-7|-
TGTGCCAGCAGTTTCTACGGGACCTACGAGCAGTACTTC
CASSFYGTYEQYF
>TRBD1|TRBV30|TRBJ1-5|-
TGTGCCTGGAGGGGACAGGGGACCCATCAGCCCCAGCATTTT
CAWRGQGTHQPQHF
>TRBD1|TRBV12-5|TRBJ2-7|-
TGTGCTAGTGGTTTGTCCCCGTCCGGGACAGGGACTTACGAGCAGTACTTC
CASGLSPSGTGTYEQYF
>-|TRBV9|TRBJ2-1|-
TGTGCCAGCAGCGTAGACGGCAATGAGCAGTTCTTC
CASSVDGNEQFF
>-|TRBV12-3/TRBV12-4|TRBJ1-1|-
TGTGCCAGCTCCCCTCGGAACACTGAAGCTTTCTTT
CASSPRNTEAFF
>-|TRBV28|TRBJ2-7|-
TGTGCCAGCAGTTTTGCGGGACTGGGACCCCTCTCCTACGAGCAGTACTTC
CASSFAGLGPLSYEQYF
>TRBD2|TRBV9|TRBJ2-1|-
TGTGCCAGCAGCGTAGCTTTGCGGGAGGCCAGAAATGAGCAGTTCTTC
CASSVALREARNEQFF
>TRBD2|TRBV2|TRBJ2-1|-
TGTGCCAGCACCTCTAGCGGCAATGAGCAGTTCTTC
CASTSSGNEQFF
>TRBD1|TRBV20-1|TRBJ2-7|-
TGCAGTGGAGGGGGCACCTACGAGCAGTACTTC
CSGGGTYEQYF
>TRBD2|TRBV3-1/TRBV3-2|TRBJ2-1|once
TGTGCCAGCAGCCAAGGACTAGCGGGAGGGAGTTCCTACAATGAGCAGTTCTTC
CASSQGLAGGSSYNEQFF
>TRBD1|TRBV3-1/TRBV3-2|TRBJ2-7|once
TGTGCCAGCAGCCGAGGACAGGGGCATGGCTTGAGCGAGCAGTACTTC
CASSRGQGHGLSEQYF
>-|TRBV5-4|TRBJ1-5|-
TGTGCCAGCAGCTACAATAATCAGCCCCAGCATTTT
CASSYNNQPQHF
>TRBD1|TRBV10-3|TRBJ2-7|-
TGTGCCATCAGTGAGCGGGGACAGGGATTTAGCTACGAGCAGTACTTC
CAISERGQGFSYEQYF